This T cell receptor beta chain was captured in a study of blood T cells in healthy people across ages. Trimming removed 8 bases from V and 3 bases from J, with 11 bases in between. CDR1 is MNHNY and CDR2 is SVGAGI in the germline V gene (reference sequence). This CDR3 has 12 residues. PCR was performed a second time for 7 to 11 cycles using a sample-barcoded 5' primer and a J-beta primer mix. Each CDR3 protein is one row after TCRdb ran MiXCR on the 5' RACE reads. The data contain 1.5 million to 2 million distinct CDR3 sequences, about 49% of them singletons. The sequence was collected from a woman in her forties in good health. Specimen: blood. The chain recombines TRBV6-6 with TRBJ2-7; possibly TRBD2 for D (5 bases). Here the CDR3 reads CASYAADYEQYF. The DNA of the CDR3 is TGTGCCAGCTACGCAGCGGACTACGAGCAGTACTTC.